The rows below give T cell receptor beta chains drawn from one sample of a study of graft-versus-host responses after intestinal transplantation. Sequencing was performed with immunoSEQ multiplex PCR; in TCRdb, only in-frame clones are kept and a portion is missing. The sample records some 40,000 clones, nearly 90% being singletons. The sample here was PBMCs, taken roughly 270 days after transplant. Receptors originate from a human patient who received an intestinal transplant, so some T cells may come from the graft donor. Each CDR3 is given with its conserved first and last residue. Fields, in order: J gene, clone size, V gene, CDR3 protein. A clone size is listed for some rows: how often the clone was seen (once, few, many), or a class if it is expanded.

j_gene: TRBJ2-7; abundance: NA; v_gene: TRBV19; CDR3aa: CASSSRGQPTYEQYF
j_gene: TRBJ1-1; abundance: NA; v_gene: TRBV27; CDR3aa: CASSLSPGQGLNTEAFF
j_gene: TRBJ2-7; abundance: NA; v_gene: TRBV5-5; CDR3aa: CASSPGQSYEQYF
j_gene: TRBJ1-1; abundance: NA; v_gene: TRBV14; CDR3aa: CASSQVGIPEAFF
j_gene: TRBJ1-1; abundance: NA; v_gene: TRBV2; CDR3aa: CATPRAGFDRTEAFF
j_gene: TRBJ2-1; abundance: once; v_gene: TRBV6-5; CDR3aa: CASRPGISYNEQFF
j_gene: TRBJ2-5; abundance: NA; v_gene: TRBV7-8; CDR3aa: CASSLVVEQGEFQETQYF
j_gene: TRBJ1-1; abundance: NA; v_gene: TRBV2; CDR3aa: CASSLQGNMNTEAFF
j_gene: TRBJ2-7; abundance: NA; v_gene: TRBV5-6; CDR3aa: CASSFSGGLYEQYF
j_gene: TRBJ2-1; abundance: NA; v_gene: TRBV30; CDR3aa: CAWSGSSLMRWANEQFF
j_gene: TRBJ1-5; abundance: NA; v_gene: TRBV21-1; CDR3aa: CASSLPPGGAGQPQHF
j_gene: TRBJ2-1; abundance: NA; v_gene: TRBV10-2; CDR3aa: CASTSGGPPPRNEQFF
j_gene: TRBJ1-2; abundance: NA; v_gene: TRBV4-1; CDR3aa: CASSPNLSGQVIANYGYTF
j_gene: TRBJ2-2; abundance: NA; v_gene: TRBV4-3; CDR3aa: CASKDGGLVTGELFF
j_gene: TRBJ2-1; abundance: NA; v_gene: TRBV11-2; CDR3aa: CASSIGLAGGEYPFF
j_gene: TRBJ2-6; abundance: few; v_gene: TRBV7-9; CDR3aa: CASTPGGGPGANVLTF
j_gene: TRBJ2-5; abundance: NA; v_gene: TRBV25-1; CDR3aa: CASTPFFRAAEQKETQYF
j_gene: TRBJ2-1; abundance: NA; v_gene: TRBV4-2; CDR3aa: CASSHEEGQFF
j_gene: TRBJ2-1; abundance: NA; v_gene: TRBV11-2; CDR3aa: CASSLNVFGRYNEQFF
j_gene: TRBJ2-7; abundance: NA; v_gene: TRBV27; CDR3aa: CAAGKGDEQYF
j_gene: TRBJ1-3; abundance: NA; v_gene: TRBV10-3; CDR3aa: CAISDRLRTGNTIYF
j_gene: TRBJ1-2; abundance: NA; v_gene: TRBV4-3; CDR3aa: CASSQDGGYTF
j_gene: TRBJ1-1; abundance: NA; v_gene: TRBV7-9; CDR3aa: CASSLVLGLSAEAFF
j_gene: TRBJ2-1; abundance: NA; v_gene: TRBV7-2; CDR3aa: CASSAPHRGNEQFF
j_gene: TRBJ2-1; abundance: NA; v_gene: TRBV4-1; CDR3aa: CASSLPARGQGDNEQFF
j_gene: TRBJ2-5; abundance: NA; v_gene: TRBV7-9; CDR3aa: CASSFSAGGETQYF
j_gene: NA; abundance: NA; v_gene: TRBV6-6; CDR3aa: CASTQIDGAYEQYF
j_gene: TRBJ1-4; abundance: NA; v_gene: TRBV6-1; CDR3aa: CASSEAWADSLTNEKLFF
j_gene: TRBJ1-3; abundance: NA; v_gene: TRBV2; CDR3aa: CASSDQGARGNTIYF
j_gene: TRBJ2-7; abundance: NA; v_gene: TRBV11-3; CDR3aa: CASSLPEDRGFYEQYF
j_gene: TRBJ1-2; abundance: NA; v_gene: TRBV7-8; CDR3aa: CASSLERAPGANGYTF
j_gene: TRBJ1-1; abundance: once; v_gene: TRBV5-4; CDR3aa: CASSLGLGAIGAFF
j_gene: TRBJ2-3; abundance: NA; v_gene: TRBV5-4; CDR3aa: CASSRPGTSMVVSDTQYF
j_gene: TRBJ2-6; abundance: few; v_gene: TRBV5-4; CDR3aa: CASSQEEGDGANVLTF
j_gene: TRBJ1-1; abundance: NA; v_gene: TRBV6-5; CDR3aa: CASSTGGLRNTEAFF
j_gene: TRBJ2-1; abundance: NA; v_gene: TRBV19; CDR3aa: CASSIGGTEQFF
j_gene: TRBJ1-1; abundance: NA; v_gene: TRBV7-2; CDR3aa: CASSAGLWETEAFF
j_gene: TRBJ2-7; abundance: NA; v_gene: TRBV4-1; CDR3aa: CASSQAGQGTYEQYF
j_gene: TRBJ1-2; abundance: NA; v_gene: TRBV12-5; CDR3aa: CASGLVQPLGYTF
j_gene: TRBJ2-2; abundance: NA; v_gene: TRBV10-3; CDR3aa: CAINQGDSGELFF
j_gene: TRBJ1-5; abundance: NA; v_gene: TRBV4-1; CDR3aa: CASSQDPPGIVYQPQHF
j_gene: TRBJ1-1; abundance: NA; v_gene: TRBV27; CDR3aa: CASSPDSGLTEAFF
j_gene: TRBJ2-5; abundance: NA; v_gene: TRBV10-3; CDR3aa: CAISDKLAGMRETQYF
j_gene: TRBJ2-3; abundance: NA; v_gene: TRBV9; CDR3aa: CASSVVGLSPADIYTQYF
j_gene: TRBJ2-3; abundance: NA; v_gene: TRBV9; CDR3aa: CASSVSGGGMADTQYF
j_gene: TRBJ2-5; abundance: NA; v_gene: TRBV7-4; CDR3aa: CASSLNAGRETQYF